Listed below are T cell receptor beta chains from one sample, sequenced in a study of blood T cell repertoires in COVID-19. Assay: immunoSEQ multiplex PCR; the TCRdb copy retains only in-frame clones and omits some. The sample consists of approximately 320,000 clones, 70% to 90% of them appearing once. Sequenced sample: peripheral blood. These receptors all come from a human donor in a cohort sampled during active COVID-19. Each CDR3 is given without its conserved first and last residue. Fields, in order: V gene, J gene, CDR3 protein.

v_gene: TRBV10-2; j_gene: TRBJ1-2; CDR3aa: ASSDTAFSFYGYT
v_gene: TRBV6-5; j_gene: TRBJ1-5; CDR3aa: ASSYSGGTEPQH
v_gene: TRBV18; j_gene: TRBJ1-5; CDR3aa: ASSPSRTDPSNQPQH
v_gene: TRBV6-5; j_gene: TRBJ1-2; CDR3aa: ASSYPDRWSYT
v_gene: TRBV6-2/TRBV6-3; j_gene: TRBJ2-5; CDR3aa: ASSRGSETQY
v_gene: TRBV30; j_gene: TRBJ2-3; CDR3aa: AWSRQGLDTQY
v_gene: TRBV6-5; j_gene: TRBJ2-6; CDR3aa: ASGNSISGANVLT
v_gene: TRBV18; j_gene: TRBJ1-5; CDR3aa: ASSWTGRGSGNQPQH
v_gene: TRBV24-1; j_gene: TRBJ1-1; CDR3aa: ATSEGQGVEAF
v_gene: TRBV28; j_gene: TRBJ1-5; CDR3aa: ASSPRGRNQPQH
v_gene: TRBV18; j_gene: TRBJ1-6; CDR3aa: ASSSDSSPLH
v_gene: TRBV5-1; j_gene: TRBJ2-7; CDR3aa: ASSLAWQGSYEQY
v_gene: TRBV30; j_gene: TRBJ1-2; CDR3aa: AWSGTGHYGYT
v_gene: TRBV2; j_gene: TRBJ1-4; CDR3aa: ASSVWGGGKLF
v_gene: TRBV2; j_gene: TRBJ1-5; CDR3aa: ASSVAGAQPQH
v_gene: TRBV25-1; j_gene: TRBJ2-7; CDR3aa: ASSEFWTGIHEQY
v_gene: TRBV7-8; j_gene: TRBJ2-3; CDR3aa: ASSSPRTGITDTQY
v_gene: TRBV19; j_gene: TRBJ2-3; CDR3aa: ASSMPGTDTQY
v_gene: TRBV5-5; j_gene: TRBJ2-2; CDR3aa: ASSKLDWSGELF
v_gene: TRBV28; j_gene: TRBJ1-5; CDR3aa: ATLRTFYQPQH
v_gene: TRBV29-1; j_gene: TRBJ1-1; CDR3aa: SVHLQGRSNTEAF
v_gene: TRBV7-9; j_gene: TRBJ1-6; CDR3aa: ASSFSAGTGGSPLH
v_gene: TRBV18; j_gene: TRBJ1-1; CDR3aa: ASSPTQGPRNTEAF
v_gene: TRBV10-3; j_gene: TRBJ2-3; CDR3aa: AISASSGATDTQY
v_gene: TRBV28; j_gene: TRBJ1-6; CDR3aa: ASSQTVSPLH
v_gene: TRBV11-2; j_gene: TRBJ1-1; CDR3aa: ASSPSDRGMNTEAF
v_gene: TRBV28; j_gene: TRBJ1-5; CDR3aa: ASSQLDSTGLGQPQH
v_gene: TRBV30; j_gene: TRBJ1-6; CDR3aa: AWSRGGSSYNSPLH
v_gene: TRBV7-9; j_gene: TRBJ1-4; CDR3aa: ASSGWGVGNEKLF
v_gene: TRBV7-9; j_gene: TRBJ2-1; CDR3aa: ASSFTTSSNEQF
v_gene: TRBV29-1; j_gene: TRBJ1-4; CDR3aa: SVGTEGKLF
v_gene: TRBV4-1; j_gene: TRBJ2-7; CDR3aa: ASSQYERLPEQY
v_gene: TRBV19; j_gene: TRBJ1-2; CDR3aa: ASSPRPSTVNYGYT
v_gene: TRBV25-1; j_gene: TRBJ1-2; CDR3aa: ASAEGASGYT
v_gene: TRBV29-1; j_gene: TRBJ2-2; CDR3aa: SVARPGGGPTGELF
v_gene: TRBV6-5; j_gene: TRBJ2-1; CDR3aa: ASSYQPGLDYNEQF
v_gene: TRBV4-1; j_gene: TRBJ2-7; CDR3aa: ASSQDPGLAGYEQY
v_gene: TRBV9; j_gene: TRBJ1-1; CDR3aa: ASSGGLNTEAF
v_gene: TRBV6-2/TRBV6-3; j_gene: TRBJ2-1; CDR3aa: ASSPGRGAGGRNEQF
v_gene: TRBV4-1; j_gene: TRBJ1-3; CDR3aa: ASSQDSRSSGNTIY
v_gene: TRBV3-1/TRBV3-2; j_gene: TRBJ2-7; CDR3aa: ASSQVSGPYEQY
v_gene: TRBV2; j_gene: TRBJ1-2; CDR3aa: ARPPGQNLYGYT
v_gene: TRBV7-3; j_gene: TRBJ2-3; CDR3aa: ASSLSGGPTDTQY
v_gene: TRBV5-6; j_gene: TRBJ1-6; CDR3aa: ASSPRTVTYSPLH